The source of this T cell receptor (beta chain) is a study of shared clonotypes between healthy human individuals. At the level of the study: A donor's plate count was three for CD4 naive and three for CD4 memory; CD8 naive had two and CD8 memory one. Study results and caveats: Naive subsets generally exceeded memory subsets in estimated richness.

The CD4+ fraction was divided into a CD45RA+ naive subset and a CD45RA-negative memory subset. This CDR3 has 15 amino acids. In germline, CDR1 is MGHRA, CDR2 YSYEKL. Deletions cut 3 bases from V and 1 base from J, with 12 bases between. This clone appeared a few times. Antigen: not known. Assay execution proceeded at the deep level. Measured with immunoSEQ multiplex PCR; TCRdb has only the in-frame clones, and not every one. Among about 1.1 million clones listed, around 82% were seen once. Input material: memory CD4+ T cells from PBMCs. As to subset: CD45RA-negative fraction. This chain uses TRBV4-1 with TRBJ1-1; maybe TRBD1 (5 bases). This receptor was taken from a man between 18 and 29 years old in good health. Some clones in this sample may be carry-over from other donors' samples. CDR3 sequence (DNA): TGCGCCAGCAGCCACCCTTTCGACAGGAACACTGAAGCTTTCTTT. Protein: CASSHPFDRNTEAFF.